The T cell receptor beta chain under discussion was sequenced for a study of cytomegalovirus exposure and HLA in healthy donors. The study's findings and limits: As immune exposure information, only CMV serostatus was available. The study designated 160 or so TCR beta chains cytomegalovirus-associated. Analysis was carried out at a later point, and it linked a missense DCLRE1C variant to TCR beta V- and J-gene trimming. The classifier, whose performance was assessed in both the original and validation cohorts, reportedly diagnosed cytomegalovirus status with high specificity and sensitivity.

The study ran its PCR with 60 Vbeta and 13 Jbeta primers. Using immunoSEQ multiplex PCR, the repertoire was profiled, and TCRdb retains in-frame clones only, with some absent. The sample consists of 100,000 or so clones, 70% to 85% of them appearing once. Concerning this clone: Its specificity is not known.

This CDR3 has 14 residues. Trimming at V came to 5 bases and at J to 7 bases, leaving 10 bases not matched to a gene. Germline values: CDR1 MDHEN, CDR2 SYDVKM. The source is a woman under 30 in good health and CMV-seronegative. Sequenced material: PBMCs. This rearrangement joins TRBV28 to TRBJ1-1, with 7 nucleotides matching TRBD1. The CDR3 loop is CASSTHRDSLEAFF. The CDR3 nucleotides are TGTGCCAGCAGTACCCACCGGGACAGCCTTGAAGCTTTCTTT.